This paragraph reports one T cell receptor beta chain. The data were taken from a study of OX40 agonist ivuxolimab in advanced cancers. As for the study in general: It was ivuxolimab, an agonistic anti-OX40 (CD134) antibody, that patients were treated with. Ivuxolimab doses were 0.01, 0.1, 0.3, 1.5, 3 or 10 mg/kg every 2 weeks.

Some clones are missing from TCRdb's copy, which holds only in-frame ones; the method was immunoSEQ multiplex PCR. The sample lists about 79,000 clones; approximately 94% were seen once. Germline CDR1 and CDR2: SNHLY and FYNNEI. Trimming pared 1 base from V and 2 bases from J, leaving 12 bases between. This CDR3 is built from 16 residues. This sequence originates from an adult with an advanced solid tumor such as melanoma, head and neck, liver or kidney cancer. This chain links TRBV2 with TRBJ1-5; D ambiguous. Sequenced here: CD4+ or CD8+ T cells sorted from blood, sampled in a trial of the OX40 agonist ivuxolimab. The CDR3 spells CASSEVGPGGNQPQHF. DNA for the CDR3: TGTGCCAGCAGTGAAGTGGGCCCCGGGGGCAATCAGCCCCAGCATTTT.